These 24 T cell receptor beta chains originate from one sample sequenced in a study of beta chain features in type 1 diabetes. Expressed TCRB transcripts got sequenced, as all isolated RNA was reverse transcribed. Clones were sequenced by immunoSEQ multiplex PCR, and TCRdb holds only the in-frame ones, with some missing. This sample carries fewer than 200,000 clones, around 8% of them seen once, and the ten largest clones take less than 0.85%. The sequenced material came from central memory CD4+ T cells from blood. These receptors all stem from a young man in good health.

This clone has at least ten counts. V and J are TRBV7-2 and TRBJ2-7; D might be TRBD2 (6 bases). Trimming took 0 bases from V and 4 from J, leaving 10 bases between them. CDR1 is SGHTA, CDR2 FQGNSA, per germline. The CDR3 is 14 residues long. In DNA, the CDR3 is TGTGCCAGCAGCTTAGCGGGGGGTGGTTACGAGCAGTACTTC. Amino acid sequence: CASSLAGGGYEQYF.

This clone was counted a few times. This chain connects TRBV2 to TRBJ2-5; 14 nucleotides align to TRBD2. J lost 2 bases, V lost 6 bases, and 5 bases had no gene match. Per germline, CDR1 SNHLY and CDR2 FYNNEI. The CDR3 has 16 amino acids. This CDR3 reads CASSGGLAGAQETQYF. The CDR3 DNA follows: TGTGCCAGCAGCGGGGGACTAGCGGGAGCTCAAGAGACCCAGTACTTC.

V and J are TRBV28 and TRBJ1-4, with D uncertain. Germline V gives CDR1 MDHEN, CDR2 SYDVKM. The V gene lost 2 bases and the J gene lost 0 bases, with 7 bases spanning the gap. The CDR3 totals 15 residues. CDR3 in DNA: TGTGCCAGCAGTTTACACGGGTCAACTAATGAAAAACTGTTTTTT. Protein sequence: CASSLHGSTNEKLFF.

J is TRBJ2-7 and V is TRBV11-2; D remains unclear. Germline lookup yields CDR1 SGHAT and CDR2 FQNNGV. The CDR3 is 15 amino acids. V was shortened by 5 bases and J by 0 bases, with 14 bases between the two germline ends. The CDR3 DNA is TGTGCCAGCAGCAATAAATCCCGTAGCTCCTACGAGCAGTACTTC. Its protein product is CASSNKSRSSYEQYF. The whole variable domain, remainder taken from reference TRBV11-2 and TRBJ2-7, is EAGVAQSPRYKIIEKRQSVAFWCNPISGHATLYWYQQILGQGPKLLIQFQNNGVVDDSQLPKDRFSAERLKGVDSTLKIQPAKLEDSAVYLCASSNKSRSSYEQYFGPGTRLTVT.

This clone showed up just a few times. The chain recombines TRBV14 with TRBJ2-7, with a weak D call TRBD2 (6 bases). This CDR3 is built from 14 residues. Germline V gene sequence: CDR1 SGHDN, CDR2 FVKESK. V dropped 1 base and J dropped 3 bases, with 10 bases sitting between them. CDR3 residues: CASSQGREFYEQYF. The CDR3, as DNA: TGTGCCAGCAGCCAAGGCCGGGAGTTCTACGAGCAGTACTTC.

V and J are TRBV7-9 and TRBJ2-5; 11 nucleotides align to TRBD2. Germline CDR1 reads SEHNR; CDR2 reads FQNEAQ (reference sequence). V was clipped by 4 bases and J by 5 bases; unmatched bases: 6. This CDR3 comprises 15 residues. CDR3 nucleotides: TGTGCCAGCAGCTCTTTAGCGGGAGGGCTGGAGACCCAGTACTTC. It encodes CASSSLAGGLETQYF.

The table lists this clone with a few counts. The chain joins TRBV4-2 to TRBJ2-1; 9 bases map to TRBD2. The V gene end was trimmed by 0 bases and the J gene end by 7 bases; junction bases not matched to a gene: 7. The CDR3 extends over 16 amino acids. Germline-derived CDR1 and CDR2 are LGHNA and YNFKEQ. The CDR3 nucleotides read TGTGCCAGCAGCCAAGATCGCGGGGGGGCCTCGAATGAGCAGTTCTTC. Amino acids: CASSQDRGGASNEQFF.

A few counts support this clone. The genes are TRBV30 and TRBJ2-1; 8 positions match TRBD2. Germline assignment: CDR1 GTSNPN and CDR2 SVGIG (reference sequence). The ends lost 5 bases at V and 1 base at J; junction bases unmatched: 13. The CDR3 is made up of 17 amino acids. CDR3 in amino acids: CAWEGLIAGSSYNEQFF. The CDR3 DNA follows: TGTGCCTGGGAGGGGCTTATAGCGGGGAGTTCCTACAATGAGCAGTTCTTC.

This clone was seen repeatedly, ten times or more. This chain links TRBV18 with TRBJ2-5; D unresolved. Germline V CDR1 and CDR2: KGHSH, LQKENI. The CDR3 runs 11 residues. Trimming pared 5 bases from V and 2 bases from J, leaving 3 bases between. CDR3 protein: CASSSQETQYF. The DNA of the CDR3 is TGTGCCAGCTCATCACAAGAGACCCAGTACTTC. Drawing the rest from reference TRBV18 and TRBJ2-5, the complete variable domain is NAGVMQNPRHLVRRRGQEARLRCSPMKGHSHVYWYRQLPEEGLKFMVYLQKENIIDESGMPKERFSAEFPKEGPSILRIQQVVRGDSAAYFCASSSQETQYFGPGTRLLVL.

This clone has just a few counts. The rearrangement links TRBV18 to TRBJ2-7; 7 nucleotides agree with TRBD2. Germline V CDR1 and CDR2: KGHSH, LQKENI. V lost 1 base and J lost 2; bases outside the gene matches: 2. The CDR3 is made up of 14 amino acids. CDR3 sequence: CASSPRAGTYEQYF. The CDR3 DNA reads TGTGCCAGCTCACCACGAGCGGGGACCTACGAGCAGTACTTC.

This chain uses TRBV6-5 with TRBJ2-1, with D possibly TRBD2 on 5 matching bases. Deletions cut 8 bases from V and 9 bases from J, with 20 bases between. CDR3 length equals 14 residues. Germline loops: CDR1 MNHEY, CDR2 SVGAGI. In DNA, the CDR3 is TGTGCCAGCCGGGCTCCTTACGGGGTCGGTGAGCAGTTCTTC. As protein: CASRAPYGVGEQFF.

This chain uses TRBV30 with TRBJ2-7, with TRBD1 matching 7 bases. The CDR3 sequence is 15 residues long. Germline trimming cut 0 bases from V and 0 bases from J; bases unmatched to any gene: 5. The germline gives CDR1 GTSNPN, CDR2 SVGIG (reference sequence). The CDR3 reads CAWSVGGTGSYEQYF. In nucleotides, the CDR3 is TGTGCCTGGAGTGTAGGGGGCACCGGCTCCTACGAGCAGTACTTC.

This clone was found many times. CDR3 sequence (DNA): TGTGCCAGCAGCTTAGGAGGAGCAGCCGAAAAACTGTTTTTT. Protein product: CASSLGGAAEKLFF. The rearrangement links TRBV7-9 to TRBJ1-4; D not certain. CDR1 is SEHNR and CDR2 is FQNEAQ in the germline V gene (reference sequence). The CDR3 covers 14 residues. V lost 1 base and J 8 bases, leaving 11 bases between the germline ends.

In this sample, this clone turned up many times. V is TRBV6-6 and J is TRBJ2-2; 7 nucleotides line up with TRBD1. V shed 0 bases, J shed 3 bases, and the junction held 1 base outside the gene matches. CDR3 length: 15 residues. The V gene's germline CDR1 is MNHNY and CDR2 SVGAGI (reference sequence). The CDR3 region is CASSYSGQYTGELFF. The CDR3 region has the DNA TGTGCCAGCAGTTACTCGGGACAGTACACCGGGGAGCTGTTTTTT.

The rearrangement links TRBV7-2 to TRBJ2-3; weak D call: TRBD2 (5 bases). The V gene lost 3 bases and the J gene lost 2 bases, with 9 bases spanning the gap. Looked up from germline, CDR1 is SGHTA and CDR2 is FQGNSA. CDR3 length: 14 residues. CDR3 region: CASSFDYTTDTQYF. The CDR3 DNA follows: TGTGCCAGCAGCTTCGACTATACCACAGATACGCAGTATTTT.

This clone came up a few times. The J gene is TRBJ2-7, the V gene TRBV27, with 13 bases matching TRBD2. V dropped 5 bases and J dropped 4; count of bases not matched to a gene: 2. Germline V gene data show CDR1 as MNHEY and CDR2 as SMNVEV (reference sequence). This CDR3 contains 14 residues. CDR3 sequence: CASSPLAGGYEQYF. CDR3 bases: TGTGCCAGCAGTCCACTAGCGGGAGGGTACGAGCAGTACTTC.

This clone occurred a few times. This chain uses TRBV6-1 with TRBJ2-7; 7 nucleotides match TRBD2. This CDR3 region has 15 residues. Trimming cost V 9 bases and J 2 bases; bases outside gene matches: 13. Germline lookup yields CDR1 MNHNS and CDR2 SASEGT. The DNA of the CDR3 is TGTGCCAGTTCCGGTGGGGAGCTAGCGGCCTACGAGCAGTACTTC. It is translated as CASSGGELAAYEQYF.

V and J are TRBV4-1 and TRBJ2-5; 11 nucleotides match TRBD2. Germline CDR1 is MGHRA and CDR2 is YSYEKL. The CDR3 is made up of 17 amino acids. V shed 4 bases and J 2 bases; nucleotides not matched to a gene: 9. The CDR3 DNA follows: TGCGCCAGCAGCCGGGGGACTAGCGGTCGGACTCAAGAGACCCAGTACTTC. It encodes CASSRGTSGRTQETQYF.

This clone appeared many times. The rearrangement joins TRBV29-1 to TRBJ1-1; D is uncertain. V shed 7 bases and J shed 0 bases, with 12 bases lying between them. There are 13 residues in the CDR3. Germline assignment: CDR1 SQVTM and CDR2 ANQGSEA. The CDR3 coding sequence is TGCAGCGGAACAGAGAGACTGAACACTGAAGCTTTCTTT. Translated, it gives CSGTERLNTEAFF. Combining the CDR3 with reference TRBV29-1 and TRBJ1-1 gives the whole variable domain SAVISQKPSRDICQRGTSLTIQCQVDSQVTMMFWYRQQPGQSLTLIATANQGSEATYESGFVIDKFPISRPNLTFSTLTVSNMSPEDSSIYLCSGTERLNTEAFFGQGTRLTVV.

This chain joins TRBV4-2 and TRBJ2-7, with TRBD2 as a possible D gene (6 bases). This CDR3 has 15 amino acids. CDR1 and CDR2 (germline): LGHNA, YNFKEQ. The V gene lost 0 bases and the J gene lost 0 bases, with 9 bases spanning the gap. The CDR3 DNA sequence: TGTGCCAGCAGCCAAGATCGCGGGGACTCCTACGAGCAGTACTTC. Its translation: CASSQDRGDSYEQYF.

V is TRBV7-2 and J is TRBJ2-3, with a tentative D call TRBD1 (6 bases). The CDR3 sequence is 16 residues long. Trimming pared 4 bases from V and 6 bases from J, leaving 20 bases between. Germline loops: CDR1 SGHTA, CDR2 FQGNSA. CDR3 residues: CASSSRGGGLSDTQYF. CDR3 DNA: TGTGCCAGCAGCTCCCGGGGTGGGGGCCTCTCGGATACGCAGTATTTT. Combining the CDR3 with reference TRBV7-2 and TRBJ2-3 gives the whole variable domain GAGVSQSPSNKVTEKGKDVELRCDPISGHTALYWYRQSLGQGLEFLIYFQGNSAPDKSGLPSDRFSAERTGGSVSTLTIQRTQQEDSAVYLCASSSRGGGLSDTQYFGPGTRLTVL.

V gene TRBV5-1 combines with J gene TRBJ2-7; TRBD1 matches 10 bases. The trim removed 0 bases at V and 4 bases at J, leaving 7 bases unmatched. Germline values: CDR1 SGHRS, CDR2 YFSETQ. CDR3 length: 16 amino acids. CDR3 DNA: TGCGCCAGCAGCTTGGCCTCGGACAGGGGGGAGTACGAGCAGTACTTC. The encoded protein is CASSLASDRGEYEQYF.

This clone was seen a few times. CDR3 in DNA: TGTGCCACCAGCAGAGGGATAGCGGGGGGATCCTACGAGCAGTACTTC. This sequence encodes CATSRGIAGGSYEQYF. The chain has TRBV15 and TRBJ2-5; 10 nucleotides line up with TRBD2. The J call may not be correct, given that the DNA end is closer to TRBJ2-7. The germline CDR1 and CDR2 sequences are LNHNV and YYDKDF (reference sequence). This CDR3 contains 16 residues.

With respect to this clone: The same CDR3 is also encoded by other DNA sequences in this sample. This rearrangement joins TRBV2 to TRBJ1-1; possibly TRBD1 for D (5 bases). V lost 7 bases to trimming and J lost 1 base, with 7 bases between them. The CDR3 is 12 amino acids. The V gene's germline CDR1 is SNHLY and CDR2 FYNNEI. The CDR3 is CASTGQNTEAFF. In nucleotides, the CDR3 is TGTGCCAGCACCGGACAGAACACTGAAGCTTTCTTT.